This T cell receptor beta chain was observed in a study of T-cell memory formation after mild COVID-19. Whole-study context: Largely donor-specific sequence clusters came from a couple of donors. General study findings and limits: Some clones that responded turned up in pre-infection memory, which suggests that cross-reactive memory joined in.

Trimming removed 1 base at V and 5 bases at J, with 5 bases between. This CDR3 region has 13 residues. The germline CDR1 and CDR2 sequences are MGHDK and SYGVNS. This clonotype showed up just once. Its antigen is undetermined. TCR alpha and TCR beta cDNA libraries with sample barcodes and UMIs came from 5'RACE using constant-segment primers. In TCRdb, the 5' RACE reads were re-called with MiXCR into one record per CDR3 protein. The sample lists 400,000 to 500,000 distinct CDR3 sequences, about 19% occurring once. Sequencing was carried out using PBMCs or a T cell subset sorted from them (not recorded which). The source of this sequence is an adult woman who had mild COVID-19 (a few samples of this study predate the infection). Cell type and time point are not known. The V gene is TRBV25-1, the J gene TRBJ1-4; D is undetermined. CDR3 loop: CASSEWLNEKLFF. In DNA, the CDR3 is TGTGCCAGCAGTGAATGGCTAAATGAAAAACTGTTTTTT.